This paragraph covers one T cell receptor (beta chain) sequence. Its specificity is unknown. Compared with germline, one end of the junction differs, possibly owing to a read error. Inclusion characteristics of ophthalmopathy patients comprised a Clinical Activity Score of at least 3, a NOSPECS grade of at least 4, and duration under 3 months. Patients having uncontrolled infection, another autoimmune disease, pregnancy or lactation were not included. This record comes from a study of T cells in Graves' hyperthyroidism and ophthalmopathy. Study-level results: A model of 13 V-J pairs discriminated ophthalmopathy from stable hyperthyroidism. In the blood, most expanded thyroid clonotypes above 0.001 appeared as well.

CDR3 length equals 14 residues. Germline-derived CDR1 and CDR2 are LNHDA and SQIVND (reference sequence). Amplification of TCR beta CDR3 regions used RNA as the template. HTBI primers were the set used in a first-round RT-PCR of the TCR CDR3. TCRdb reprocessed the multiplex PCR reads via MiXCR and lists one record per CDR3 protein. The sample has hundreds of thousands of distinct CDR3 sequences; less than 25% are singletons. The sequenced sample consisted of blood. The clonotype was recovered from a young man with Graves' ophthalmopathy. The rearrangement links TRBV19 to TRBJ1-1; D ambiguous. The CDR3 reads CASGIIGQNTEAFF. For the CDR3, the DNA is TGTGCCAGTGGTATAATTGGGCAGAACACTGAAGCTTTCTTT.